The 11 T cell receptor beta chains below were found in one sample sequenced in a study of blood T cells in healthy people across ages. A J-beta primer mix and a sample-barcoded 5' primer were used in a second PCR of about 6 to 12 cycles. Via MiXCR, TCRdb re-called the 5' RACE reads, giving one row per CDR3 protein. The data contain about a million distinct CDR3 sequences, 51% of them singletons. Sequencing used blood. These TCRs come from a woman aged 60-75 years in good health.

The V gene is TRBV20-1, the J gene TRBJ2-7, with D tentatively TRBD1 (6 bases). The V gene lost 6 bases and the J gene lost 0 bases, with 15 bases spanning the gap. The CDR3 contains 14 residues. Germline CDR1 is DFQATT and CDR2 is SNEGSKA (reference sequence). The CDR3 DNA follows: TGCAGTGCCAAGGGACACCTGAGCTCCTACGAGCAGTACTTC. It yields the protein CSAKGHLSSYEQYF.

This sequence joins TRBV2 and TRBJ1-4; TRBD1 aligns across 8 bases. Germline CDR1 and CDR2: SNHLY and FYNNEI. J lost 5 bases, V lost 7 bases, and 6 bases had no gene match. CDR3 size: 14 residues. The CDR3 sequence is CASNNRGKNEKLFF. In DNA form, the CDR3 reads TGTGCCAGCAATAACAGGGGGAAGAATGAAAAACTGTTTTTT.

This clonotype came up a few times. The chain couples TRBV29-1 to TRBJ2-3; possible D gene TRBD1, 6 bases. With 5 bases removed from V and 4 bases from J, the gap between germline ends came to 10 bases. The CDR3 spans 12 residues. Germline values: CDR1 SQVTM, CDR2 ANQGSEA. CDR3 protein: CSVHRVSDTQYF. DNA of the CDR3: TGCAGCGTTCACAGGGTCTCAGATACGCAGTATTTT.

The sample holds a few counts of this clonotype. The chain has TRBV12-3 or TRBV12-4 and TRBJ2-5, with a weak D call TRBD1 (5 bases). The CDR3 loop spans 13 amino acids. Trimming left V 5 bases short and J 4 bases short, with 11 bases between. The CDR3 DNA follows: TGTGCCAGCAGTCAGACTCAGGGAGAGACCCAGTACTTC. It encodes CASSQTQGETQYF.

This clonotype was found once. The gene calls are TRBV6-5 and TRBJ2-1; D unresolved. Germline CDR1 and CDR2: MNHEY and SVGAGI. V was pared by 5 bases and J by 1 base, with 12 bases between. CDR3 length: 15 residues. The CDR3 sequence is CASSPLSRSYNEQFF. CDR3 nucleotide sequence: TGTGCCAGCAGTCCCTTATCCAGGTCCTACAATGAGCAGTTCTTC.

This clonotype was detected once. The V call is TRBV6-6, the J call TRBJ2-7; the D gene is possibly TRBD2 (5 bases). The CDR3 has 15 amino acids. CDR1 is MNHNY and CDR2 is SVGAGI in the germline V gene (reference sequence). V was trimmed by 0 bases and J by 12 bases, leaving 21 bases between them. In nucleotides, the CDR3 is TGTGCCAGCAGTTACTCTACTAGAGGAGGAGAGACCCGGTACTTC. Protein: CASSYSTRGGETRYF.

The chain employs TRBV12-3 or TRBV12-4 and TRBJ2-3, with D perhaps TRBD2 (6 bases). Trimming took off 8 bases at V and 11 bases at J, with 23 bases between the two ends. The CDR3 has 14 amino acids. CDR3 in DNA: TGTGCCAGCTCTACGGGAGTATCCCGGAGGGGGCAGTATTTT. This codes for CASSTGVSRRGQYF.

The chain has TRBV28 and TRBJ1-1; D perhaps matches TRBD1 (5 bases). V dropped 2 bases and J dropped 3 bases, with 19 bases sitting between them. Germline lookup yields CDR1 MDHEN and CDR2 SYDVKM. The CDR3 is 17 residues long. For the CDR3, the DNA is TGTGCCAGCAGTTTAAAGGTACGCAGGGTAGTCGACACTGAAGCTTTCTTT. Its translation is CASSLKVRRVVDTEAFF.

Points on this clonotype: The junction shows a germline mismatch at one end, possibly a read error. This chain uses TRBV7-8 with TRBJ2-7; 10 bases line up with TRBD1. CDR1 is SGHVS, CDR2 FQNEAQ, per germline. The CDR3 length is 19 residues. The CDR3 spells CASSLFFPFRQGAIYEQYF. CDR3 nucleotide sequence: TGTGCTAGCAGCTTATTTTTTCCTTTTCGACAGGGGGCCATCTACGAGCAGTACTTC.

Written as DNA, the CDR3 is TGTGCCAGCAGTCTCACAGGGGCGGCTGAAAAACTGTTTTTT. Its protein is CASSLTGAAEKLFF. This chain joins TRBV28 and TRBJ1-4, with 7 bases fitting TRBD1. With V trimmed by 5 bases and J by 7 bases, 7 bases remained unmatched. The CDR3 extends over 14 amino acids. Germline V gene sequence: CDR1 MDHEN, CDR2 SYDVKM.

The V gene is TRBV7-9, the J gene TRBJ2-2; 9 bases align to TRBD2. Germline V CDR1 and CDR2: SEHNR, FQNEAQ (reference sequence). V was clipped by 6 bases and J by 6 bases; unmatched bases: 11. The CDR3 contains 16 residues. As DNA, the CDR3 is TGTGCCAGCAGTTCCCCCGGGACTAGCTTAGCCGGGGAGCTGTTTTTT. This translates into CASSSPGTSLAGELFF.